A selection of T cell receptor beta chains follows, all from one sample in a study of cytomegalovirus exposure and HLA in healthy donors. The method was immunoSEQ multiplex PCR; TCRdb's version includes in-frame clones alone and lacks a portion of them. Here the sample spans 130,000 or so clones, about 87% being singletons. The sequencing input was PBMCs. These receptors were obtained from a woman under 30 in good health and CMV-seronegative. CDR3s include the opening cysteine and the closing phenylalanine or tryptophan. D genes are given only for firm matches. The size entry is marked missing in some rows and otherwise reads once, few, many or a size class.

cdr3_length clone_size j_call d_call v_call cdr3_nt cdr3_aa
16 - TRBJ1-4 - TRBV5-6 TGTGCCAGCAGCGTCCCGGGAGGCGGTACGGGTGAAAAACTGTTTTTT CASSVPGGGTGEKLFF
16 - TRBJ1-2 TRBD1 TRBV15 TGTGCCACCAGCAGAGATTCCGGGACAGGGAACTATGGCTACACCTTC CATSRDSGTGNYGYTF
14 few TRBJ1-6 - TRBV6-1 TGTGCCAGCAGTGAACAACAGGGAAATTCACCCCTCCACTTT CASSEQQGNSPLHF
16 - TRBJ2-7 TRBD2 TRBV7-8 TGTGCCAGCAGCCCAAGACTAGCGGGAGCTGCGGGGGAGCAGTACTTC CASSPRLAGAAGEQYF
14 - TRBJ1-3 - TRBV29-1 TGCAGCACCCGAATGAGAGGGTCTGGAAACACCATATATTTT CSTRMRGSGNTIYF
15 - TRBJ2-3 TRBD2 TRBV6-4 TGTGCCAGCAGTGAGACTAGCGGGGGCACAGATACGCAGTATTTT CASSETSGGTDTQYF
15 - TRBJ2-1 - TRBV7-3 TGTGCCAGCAGCTTAACTCGGGGGGCGTACAATGAGCAGTTCTTC CASSLTRGAYNEQFF
15 - TRBJ1-6 TRBD1 TRBV19 TGTGCCAGTAGTAGTACCGGGACAGGGGATTCACCCCTCCACTTT CASSSTGTGDSPLHF
14 - TRBJ2-5 TRBD1 TRBV5-6 TGTGCCAGCAGCTTTAAAACAGGGGGCGAGACCCAGTACTTC CASSFKTGGETQYF
15 - TRBJ2-2 TRBD1 TRBV19 TGTGCCAGTAGCACAGGACAGGGGTACACCGGGGAGCTGTTTTTT CASSTGQGYTGELFF
17 - TRBJ2-2 TRBD2 TRBV2 TGTGCCAGCAGTGAACCGACTAGCGGGGGCAACACCGGGGAGCTGTTTTTT CASSEPTSGGNTGELFF
15 once TRBJ2-1 - TRBV5-1 TGCGCCAGCAGCTCTGGTTGGGGGAGGCTCAATGAGCAGTTCTTC CASSSGWGRLNEQFF
14 - TRBJ1-2 - TRBV25-1 TGTGCCAGCCCGGGGAGGGGGTTAGGGAGTGGCTACACCTTC CASPGRGLGSGYTF
18 - TRBJ1-1 - TRBV6-7 TGTGCCAGCAGTCACCCCGACAGCTTGGCCCCTCTTAACACTGAAGCTTTCTTT CASSHPDSLAPLNTEAFF